This entry is about one TCR beta chain. The antigen is not known. This sample was taken from a study of cytomegalovirus exposure and HLA in healthy donors. Study observations and caveats: In vitro data verified a few CMV-associated chains as specific for CMV antigens. A later analysis linked a missense variant in DCLRE1C to the trimming of TCR beta V and J genes. Cytomegalovirus-associated TCR beta chains were listed, numbering 150 to 200. A later analysis by the authors found several of the most significant clusters apparently linked to common viral pathogens.

PCR primers comprised 60 Vbeta and 13 Jbeta primers. Method: immunoSEQ multiplex PCR; TCRdb's copy keeps in-frame clones and lacks some. The sample includes some 95,000 clones, about 81% of them seen just once. Losses at the gene ends were 0 bases for V and 3 bases for J; bases not matched to a gene: 3. The CDR3 is 16 amino acids. From germline, CDR1 is SGDLS and CDR2 YYNGEE. The clonotype comes from a woman aged 40-49 years in good health and CMV-seropositive. Sequencing was carried out using PBMCs. The chain joins TRBV9 to TRBJ2-1; 10 nucleotides align to TRBD2. Here the CDR3 reads CASSVGSSGSYNEQFF. CDR3 sequence (DNA): TGTGCCAGCAGCGTAGGGTCTAGCGGGAGCTACAATGAGCAGTTCTTC.